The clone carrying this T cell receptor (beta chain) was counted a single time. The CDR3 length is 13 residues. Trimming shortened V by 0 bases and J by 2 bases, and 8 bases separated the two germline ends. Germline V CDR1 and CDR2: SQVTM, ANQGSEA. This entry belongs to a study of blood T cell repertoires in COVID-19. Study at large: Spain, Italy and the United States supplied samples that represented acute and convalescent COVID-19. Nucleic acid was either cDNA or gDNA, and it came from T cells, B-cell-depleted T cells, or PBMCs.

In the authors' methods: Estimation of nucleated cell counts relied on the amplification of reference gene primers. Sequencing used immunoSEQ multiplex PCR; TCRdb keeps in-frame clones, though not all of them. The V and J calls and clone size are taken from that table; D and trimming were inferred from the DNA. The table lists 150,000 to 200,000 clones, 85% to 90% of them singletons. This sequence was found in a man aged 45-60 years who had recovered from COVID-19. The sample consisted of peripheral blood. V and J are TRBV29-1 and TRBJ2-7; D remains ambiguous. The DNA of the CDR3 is TGCAGCGTTGAAGAGGGTAGCACCTACGAGCAGTACTTC. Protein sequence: CSVEEGSTYEQYF.